This T cell receptor (beta chain) emerged from a study of blood T cell repertoires in COVID-19. Background on the study: From the United States, Italy and Spain came samples of acute and convalescent COVID-19. PBMCs, B-cell-depleted T cells, or T cells provided the cDNA or gDNA that made up the material.

V lost 4 bases, J lost 5 bases, and 18 bases lay in between. The CDR3 runs 16 residues. Germline V gene data show CDR1 as SGHAT and CDR2 as FQDESV (reference sequence). Study processing details: Researchers report that nucleated cell counts were estimated from reference gene primer amplification. Profiling relied on immunoSEQ multiplex PCR, and the TCRdb table lists in-frame clones only, not all of them. The V and J calls and clone size come from that table; D and trimming were worked out from the DNA. The data show 99,000 or so clones, less than 90% seen once. Sequenced material: peripheral blood. The source is a human donor in a cohort sampled during active COVID-19. The genes are TRBV11-1 and TRBJ2-4, with D possibly TRBD1 on 6 matching bases. The CDR3 DNA is TGTGCCAGCAGCTCCGTCGGGACACGGCAGGAAAACATTCAGTACTTC. It is translated as CASSSVGTRQENIQYF.